This record covers a single T cell receptor (beta chain). The antigen is undetermined. The data stem from a study of T cell responses to AZD1222 COVID-19 vaccine. CDR3 length: 13 amino acids. Germline CDR1 SGDLS, CDR2 YYNGEE. Trimming took off 6 bases at V and 3 bases at J, with 12 bases between the two ends. Study-wide results and limits: Females made up more of the donors, who were largely white British, and clonal diversity may have come out too low. At study baseline, merely a handful of AZD1222 recipients were seropositive. Nearly half of spike-specific TCRs reportedly go after variant regions that carry no mutations.

Sequencing was performed with immunoSEQ multiplex PCR; in TCRdb, only in-frame clones are kept and a portion is missing. The data show tens of thousands of clones, approximately 90% seen once. The V and J genes are TRBV9 and TRBJ2-5; TRBD1 might be the D (6 bases). The specimen comprised peripheral blood, sampled 28 days after the second AZD1222 dose. The TCR originated in an adult who received the AZD1222 COVID-19 vaccine. The CDR3 region is CASNRDNEETQYF. CDR3 DNA: TGTGCCAGCAACAGGGACAACGAAGAGACCCAGTACTTC.